This T cell receptor (beta chain) appears in the sequencing data of a study of T-cell reconstitution after alpha-beta-depleted transplantation in children (TCRdb year 2016). In the study overall: Using TCR repertoire profiling, the study followed T-cell immune reconstitution in a quantitative way in children after TCRalphabeta/CD19-depleted allogeneic hematopoietic cell transplantation.

Points the paper makes about the study in general: The apparently early alphabetaT-cell count recovery about two months after transplant was reportedly dependent on only several hundred rapidly expanded clones derived from non-depleted graft cells. The frequencies of hyperexpanded clones fell over the following months, and after one year, T-cell counts and TCRbeta diversity were mostly attributed to newly produced T cells. In some patients, the high TCRbeta diversity seen at day 60 was put down to recipient T cells and intrathymic progenitors that had survived conditioning.

This specimen's treatment or condition label, per the study, means: allogeneic hematopoietic cell transplantation with graft depleted of TCRalphabeta T cells and CD19 B cells. TCRalphabeta/CD19-depleted allogeneic hematopoietic cell grafts were given to the transplant recipients, all of whom were children. According to the germline V gene, CDR1 reads SGHTA and CDR2 reads FQGTGA. V is pruned by 4 bases and J by 4 bases, leaving 15 bases of the junction without a gene match. The CDR3 measures 18 amino acids from cysteine to phenylalanine. Solely the CDR3 DNA is kept, with 54 bases framed from the first base. On this clonotype: What this receptor recognizes is not known. No per-base quality is available; no much larger clone lies one base away.

Library generation was performed with PCR. Data came from an Illumina HiSeq 2500. TCR library preparation used molecular barcoding, with unique molecular identifiers applied to normalize quantification of the TCRbeta repertoire. TCRdb reran the public reads through fastp at Q25 and MiXCR, keeping productive beta chains. Here each entry gathers all rows of one CDR3 protein and keeps the most common genes and DNA. The table for this sample lists roughly 790,000 distinct CDR3 sequences; roughly 15% of them were counted only once. Approximately 5% of the sample comes from the top ten. This specimen consisted of PBMCs, mostly from graft donor cells, obtained 360 days after TCRalphabeta/CD19-depleted stem cell transplant. The sequence was collected from a male patient between 5 and 17 years old who had a stem cell transplant for acute lymphoblastic leukemia, so the T cells may come from the graft donor. The chain employs TRBV7-3 and TRBJ2-3, and TRBD2 aligns with 9 junction nucleotides. The sequence in DNA is TGTGCCAGCAGCTCCCTTGCGGGAGGGGTGCGGGGCGCAGATACGCAGTATTTT. It translates to CASSSLAGGVRGADTQYF.